The 13 T cell receptor beta chains below all came from one sample that was sequenced in a study of identical twins. Each CDR3 protein gets one entry after TCRdb re-called the 5' RACE reads with MiXCR. The repertoire consists of 200,000 to 250,000 distinct CDR3 sequences, with around 7% occurring once and the leading ten covering 3.6%. These data are also associated with another study on yellow fever vaccine responses in identical twins.

The sample was memory (CD45RO+) T cells sorted from blood. The receptors stem from a woman aged 18-29 years in good health.

This clonotype was picked up a small number of times. V and J are TRBV7-8 and TRBJ2-1; 12 bases fit TRBD1. This CDR3 region has 16 residues. The V and J ends lost 0 bases and 7 bases, in that order; junction bases with no gene match: 4. Germline V gene sequence: CDR1 SGHVS, CDR2 FQNEAQ. CDR3 in amino acids: CASSLAGTGGLNEQFF. The CDR3 DNA sequence: TGTGCCAGCAGCTTAGCGGGGACAGGGGGCTTGAATGAGCAGTTCTTC.

The CDR3 loop is CASSSQGKTQYF. CDR3 sequence (DNA): TGTGCCAGCAGCTCACAGGGAAAGACCCAGTACTTC. This chain uses TRBV11-1 with TRBJ2-5, with D perhaps TRBD1 (6 bases). Trimming cost V 4 bases and J 6 bases, with 9 bases left between them. The CDR3 has 12 amino acids. The germline gives CDR1 SGHAT, CDR2 FQDESV (reference sequence).

The chain couples TRBV4-1 to TRBJ2-3; 13 bases are shared with TRBD2. The CDR3 totals 17 residues. J lost 0 bases, V lost 4 bases, and 4 bases had no gene match. Per germline, CDR1 MGHRA and CDR2 YSYEKL. The CDR3 DNA sequence: TGCGCCAGCAGCCGGCGACTAGCGGGGGGAAGCACAGATACGCAGTATTTT. Encoded protein: CASSRRLAGGSTDTQYF.

This clonotype has more than one count but fewer than ten. The rearrangement uses TRBV20-1 and TRBJ1-1; unclear D gene. V was clipped by 5 bases and J by 1 base, with 5 bases between them. The CDR3 contains 11 residues. Germline CDR1 DFQATT, CDR2 SNEGSKA (reference sequence). The CDR3 nucleotides read TGCAGTGCTGCAGAGAACACTGAAGCTTTCTTT. This translates into CSAAENTEAFF.

This clonotype was detected ten times or more. This sequence joins TRBV10-3 and TRBJ2-1; 10 bases align to TRBD1. The CDR3 loop spans 15 amino acids. V shed 7 bases and J 7 bases; nucleotides not matched to a gene: 10. Per germline, CDR1 ENHRY and CDR2 SYGVKD. The CDR3 here is CAIKEGQGFLNEQFF. The CDR3 region has the DNA TGTGCCATCAAGGAGGGACAGGGGTTTTTGAATGAGCAGTTCTTC.

For the CDR3, the DNA is TGTGCCAGCAGGACTGATGCGAACACCGGGGAGCTGTTTTTT. This encodes CASRTDANTGELFF. This rearrangement joins TRBV7-8 to TRBJ2-2, with D unresolved. Germline loops: CDR1 SGHVS, CDR2 FQNEAQ. This CDR3 has 14 amino acids. V lost 6 bases, J lost 0 bases, and 8 bases lay in between.

Turning to this clonotype: With a much larger clone just one base away, this may be a read error. The chain is built from TRBV5-1 and TRBJ2-3; D might be TRBD2 (6 bases). The CDR3 runs 18 residues. With 0 bases removed from V and 2 bases from J, the gap between germline ends came to 19 bases. Germline CDR1 reads SGHRS; CDR2 reads YFSETQ. CDR3 bases: TGCGCCAGCAGCTTGGTGGACTATGGGAAAGTCAACACAGATACGCAGTATTTT. Protein sequence: CASSLVDYGKVNTDTQYF.

J is TRBJ2-1 and V is TRBV7-7; 10 bases fit TRBD2. Germline V lookup: CDR1 SSHAT, CDR2 FNYEAQ (reference sequence). The CDR3 has 15 amino acids. J lost 5 bases, V lost 3 bases, and 4 bases had no gene match. CDR3 DNA sequence: TGTGCCAGCAGCTTGAGTCTAGCGGGGGACAATGAGCAGTTCTTC. It encodes CASSLSLAGDNEQFF.

This clonotype came up many times. The chain joins TRBV12-3 or TRBV12-4 to TRBJ2-1, with 10 bases identical to TRBD2. Germline trimming cut 6 bases from V and 7 bases from J; bases unmatched to any gene: 6. The CDR3 covers 14 residues. As DNA, the CDR3 is TGTGCCAGCAGACTTAGCGGGGGGCATAATGAGCAGTTCTTC. Translating it yields CASRLSGGHNEQFF.

At least ten counts were recorded for this clonotype. The V call is TRBV12-3 or TRBV12-4, the J call TRBJ2-5; TRBD1 or TRBD2 may be the D gene (6 bases each). This CDR3 has 13 amino acids. Deletions cut 5 bases from V and 4 bases from J, with 11 bases between. The CDR3 here is CASSKQGGETQYF. The CDR3 nucleotides read TGTGCCAGCAGTAAACAGGGAGGAGAGACCCAGTACTTC.

A single count supports this clonotype. This rearrangement joins TRBV3-1 to TRBJ2-3; 10 bases fit TRBD2. The CDR3 totals 18 residues. With V trimmed by 6 bases and J by 2 bases, 14 bases remained unmatched. Germline CDR1 reads LGHDT; CDR2 reads YNNKEL (reference sequence). This chain's CDR3 is CASSPLAGGFLSTDTQYF. The DNA for the CDR3 is TGTGCCAGCAGTCCATTAGCGGGGGGATTCCTTTCCACAGATACGCAGTATTTT.

This clonotype was observed many times. The rearrangement joins TRBV12-3 or TRBV12-4 to TRBJ2-7; D might be TRBD1 (6 bases). This CDR3 has 16 amino acids. V lost 1 base to trimming and J lost 1 base, with 14 bases between them. Here the CDR3 reads CASSLEGVWGSYEQYF. CDR3 nucleotide sequence: TGTGCCAGCAGTTTAGAGGGGGTTTGGGGTTCCTACGAGCAGTACTTC.

This sequence joins TRBV25-1 and TRBJ1-5, with D perhaps matching TRBD1 (5 bases). In germline, CDR1 is MGHDK, CDR2 SYGVNS. With 3 bases removed from V and 1 base from J, the gap between germline ends came to 19 bases. The CDR3 has 18 amino acids. CDR3 residues: CASSDPDCSGGSNQPQHF. In DNA, the CDR3 is TGTGCCAGCAGTGACCCTGACTGTTCTGGGGGGAGCAATCAGCCCCAGCATTTT.